These 25 T cell receptor beta chains were sequenced from one sample in a study of blood T cell repertoires in COVID-19. Sequenced by immunoSEQ multiplex PCR; TCRdb stores in-frame clones only, minus some. The sample holds just over 20,000 clones, roughly nine tenths seen once. The material sequenced was peripheral blood. Receptors were obtained from a human donor in a cohort sampled during active COVID-19.

The chain employs TRBV29-1 and TRBJ2-1; D call uncertain. The V gene lost 1 base and the J gene lost 9 bases, with 16 bases spanning the gap. The CDR3 contains 14 residues. CDR1 and CDR2 from the germline V gene are SQVTM and ANQGSEA. CDR3 residues: CSVEGHADFPEQFF. In DNA, the CDR3 is TGCAGCGTTGAAGGCCACGCCGACTTCCCTGAGCAGTTCTTC.

CDR3 DNA: TGCGCCAGCAGCTTTGCAGGGGGCGATGCGGAGACCCAGTACTTC. As protein: CASSFAGGDAETQYF. This chain joins TRBV5-1 and TRBJ2-5; 8 positions agree with TRBD1. Trimming cost V 2 bases and J 5 bases; bases outside gene matches: 8. The CDR3 covers 15 residues. Germline CDR1 and CDR2: SGHRS and YFSETQ.

The chain uses TRBV5-4 and TRBJ2-1; a weak D match, TRBD1 (6 bases). The CDR3 totals 14 residues. Germline CDR1 reads SGHNT; CDR2 reads YYREEE (reference sequence). V lost 1 base to trimming and J lost 6 bases, with 11 bases between them. This chain's CDR3 is CASSLLGGTNEQFF. CDR3 nucleotides: TGTGCCAGCAGCTTGCTAGGGGGAACCAATGAGCAGTTCTTC.

This clone appeared a few times. This chain joins TRBV18 and TRBJ2-7, with no clear D. Germline CDR1 KGHSH, CDR2 LQKENI. V lost 3 bases and J 2 bases, leaving 8 bases between the germline ends. The CDR3 is made up of 13 amino acids. The CDR3 region has the DNA TGTGCCAGCTCACCGGAGTTCCCCTACGAGCAGTACTTC. Amino acids: CASSPEFPYEQYF. Full variable domain (rest looked up from reference TRBV18 and TRBJ2-7): NAGVMQNPRHLVRRRGQEARLRCSPMKGHSHVYWYRQLPEEGLKFMVYLQKENIIDESGMPKERFSAEFPKEGPSILRIQQVVRGDSAAYFCASSPEFPYEQYFGPGTRLTVT.

This rearrangement joins TRBV19 to TRBJ2-7; D uncertain. Trimming shortened V by 3 bases and J by 6 bases, and 9 bases separated the two germline ends. The CDR3 covers 12 residues. Germline values: CDR1 LNHDA, CDR2 SQIVND (reference sequence). This CDR3 reads CASSIRAGEQYF. Here the CDR3 DNA reads TGTGCCAGTAGTATCCGAGCAGGCGAGCAGTACTTC.

J is TRBJ2-3 and V is TRBV7-9; D is unresolved. Germline values: CDR1 SEHNR, CDR2 FQNEAQ (reference sequence). V dropped 3 bases and J dropped 5 bases, with 6 bases sitting between them. This CDR3 has 12 amino acids. The CDR3 coding sequence is TGTGCCAGCAGCTTCAGGATAGATACGCAGTATTTT. Its protein is CASSFRIDTQYF.

The chain couples TRBV5-5 to TRBJ2-1, with a possible D match to TRBD2 (6 bases). CDR1 is SGHKS and CDR2 is YYEKEE in the germline V gene (reference sequence). Trimming left V 6 bases short and J 9 bases short, with 19 bases between. The CDR3 contains 14 residues. Here the CDR3 DNA reads TGTGCCAGCACTTCGGGACTCCACGATGGTGAGCAGTTCTTC. Protein product: CASTSGLHDGEQFF.

V is TRBV4-1 and J is TRBJ2-7; 11 nucleotides align to TRBD2. J gave up 1 base and V 5 bases, and 16 bases lay outside the gene matches. This CDR3 is built from 19 residues. The germline CDR1 and CDR2 sequences are MGHRA and YSYEKL. In nucleotides, the CDR3 is TGCGCCAGCAGCATCCGATGGGGGATGACTAGCGGGATTTCCTACGAGCAGTACTTC. Amino acid sequence: CASSIRWGMTSGISYEQYF.

The rearrangement uses TRBV5-1 and TRBJ2-7; 9 nucleotides line up with TRBD1. Germline loops: CDR1 SGHRS, CDR2 YFSETQ. There are 14 residues in the CDR3. The J segment lost 4 bases and the V segment lost 3 bases, leaving 5 bases of the junction unmatched. This CDR3 reads CASSWGQGLYEQYF. The DNA for the CDR3 is TGCGCCAGCAGCTGGGGACAGGGCTTATACGAGCAGTACTTC.

The rearrangement links TRBV28 to TRBJ2-7; 7 nucleotides match TRBD1. Per germline, CDR1 MDHEN and CDR2 SYDVKM. The CDR3 length is 13 residues. V lost 7 bases to trimming and J lost 5 bases; unmatched junction nucleotides: 8. The CDR3 region is CASTRGQVNEQYF. Written as DNA, the CDR3 is TGTGCCAGCACTCGAGGACAGGTAAACGAGCAGTACTTC.

The V call is TRBV7-9, the J call TRBJ1-4, with 9 positions matching TRBD1. This CDR3 spans 17 amino acids. From germline, CDR1 is SEHNR and CDR2 FQNEAQ (reference sequence). The V segment lost 1 base and the J segment 8 bases; nucleotides outside the gene matches: 11. In DNA form, the CDR3 reads TGTGCCAGCAGCTTAGGGGTGGGACAGGGCCCGTCCGAAAAACTGTTTTTT. Translating gives CASSLGVGQGPSEKLFF.

Only a few counts were recorded for this clone. The chain recombines TRBV30 with TRBJ2-5; weak D call: TRBD1 (6 bases). From germline, CDR1 is GTSNPN and CDR2 SVGIG (reference sequence). V lost 2 bases and J 5 bases, leaving 15 bases between the germline ends. CDR3 length: 14 residues. The CDR3 nucleotides read TGTGCCTGGAGTTATGGGGGCACGCAGGAGACCCAGTACTTC. It is translated as CAWSYGGTQETQYF.

CDR3 protein: CASSYTGTTNEQFF. Here the CDR3 DNA reads TGCGCCAGCAGCTATACCGGGACTACCAATGAGCAGTTCTTC. The V and J genes are TRBV5-1 and TRBJ2-1, with TRBD2 matching over 7 bases. The CDR3 runs to 14 residues. V was pared by 3 bases and J by 6 bases, with 6 bases of the junction left unmatched. CDR1 is SGHRS, CDR2 YFSETQ, per germline. The full variable domain, in which reference TRBV5-1 and TRBJ2-1 provide the parts outside the CDR3, is KAGVTQTPRYLIKTRGQQVTLSCSPISGHRSVSWYQQTPGQGLQFLFEYFSETQRNKGNFPGRFSGRQFSNSRSEMNVSTLELGDSALYLCASSYTGTTNEQFFGPGTRLTVL.

The chain is built from TRBV29-1 and TRBJ1-3, with D perhaps TRBD1 (5 bases). V dropped 4 bases and J dropped 4 bases, with 11 bases sitting between them. This CDR3 has 13 residues. From germline, CDR1 is SQVTM and CDR2 ANQGSEA. DNA for the CDR3: TGCAGCGTTGGGGCAGGGCAGGGAAACACCATATATTTT. Its protein is CSVGAGQGNTIYF. The full variable domain, with the rest looked up from reference TRBV29-1 and TRBJ1-3, is SAVISQKPSRDICQRGTSLTIQCQVDSQVTMMFWYRQQPGQSLTLIATANQGSEATYESGFVIDKFPISRPNLTFSTLTVSNMSPEDSSIYLCSVGAGQGNTIYFGEGSWLTVV.

This clone came up once. The gene calls are TRBV5-6 and TRBJ1-2; unclear D gene. Trimming took 4 bases from V and 4 from J, leaving 14 bases between them. CDR3 length equals 14 residues. Germline V gives CDR1 SGHDT, CDR2 YYEEEE. The CDR3 loop is CASSGPPGFYGYTF. CDR3 sequence (DNA): TGTGCCAGCAGCGGCCCCCCGGGGTTCTATGGCTACACCTTC.

The chain carries TRBV3-1 (or the pseudogene TRBV3-2) and TRBJ1-2, with D unresolved. Per germline, CDR1 LGHDT and CDR2 YNNKEL (reference sequence). The V end was cut by 0 bases, the J end by 5 bases, with 13 bases between. The CDR3 length is 15 residues. CDR3 region: CASSQDVRGWYGYTF. The CDR3 nucleotides read TGTGCCAGCAGCCAAGATGTTCGGGGTTGGTATGGCTACACCTTC.

The J gene is TRBJ2-3, the V gene TRBV10-3, with D maybe TRBD1 (6 bases). The CDR3 runs to 14 residues. Deletions cut 3 bases from V and 4 bases from J, with 11 bases between. The germline CDR1 and CDR2 sequences are ENHRY and SYGVKD. The CDR3 loop is CAISDLRGSDTQYF. As DNA, the CDR3 is TGTGCCATCAGTGATCTGAGGGGGTCAGATACGCAGTATTTT.

The gene calls are TRBV10-1 and TRBJ2-4; TRBD2 matches 14 bases. J was trimmed by 8 bases and V by 3 bases; bases with no gene match: 6. Germline V gene sequence: CDR1 WNHNN, CDR2 SYGVQD (reference sequence). The CDR3 length is 16 residues. This chain's CDR3 is CASSDGTSGSTDIQYF. The CDR3 bases are TGCGCCAGCAGTGATGGGACTAGCGGGAGTACAGACATTCAGTACTTC.

There are a few counts of this clone. The chain recombines TRBV27 with TRBJ2-6; D is undetermined. Germline CDR1 reads MNHEY; CDR2 reads SMNVEV (reference sequence). There are 17 residues in the CDR3. Trimming stripped 3 bases from V and 0 bases from J, with 12 bases between. This CDR3 reads CASSLVSSSSGANVLTF. The CDR3 region has the DNA TGTGCCAGCAGTTTGGTCAGTTCCAGCTCTGGGGCCAACGTCCTGACTTTC.

CDR3 DNA sequence: TGTGCCACCCGGACTAGCGGGAGTCTAACCAGCACAGATACGCAGTATTTT. Encoded protein: CATRTSGSLTSTDTQYF. The genes are TRBV7-8 and TRBJ2-3; 13 bases are a match to TRBD2. CDR1 and CDR2 (germline): SGHVS, FQNEAQ. This CDR3 has 17 amino acids. Germline trimming cut 10 bases from V and 0 bases from J; bases unmatched to any gene: 10.

The rearrangement links TRBV5-4 to TRBJ2-5; D possibly corresponds to TRBD2 (5 bases). The CDR3 runs 15 residues. Trimming took 0 bases from V and 1 from J, leaving 10 bases between them. Germline V gives CDR1 SGHNT, CDR2 YYREEE (reference sequence). This chain's CDR3 is CASSLVGSGQETQYF. The CDR3 coding sequence is TGTGCCAGCAGCTTGGTTGGGAGCGGCCAAGAGACCCAGTACTTC.

The chain uses TRBV6-5 and TRBJ1-6, with TRBD1 matching over 7 bases. The V gene end was trimmed by 6 bases and the J gene end by 0 bases; junction bases not matched to a gene: 2. Germline V gene sequence: CDR1 MNHEY, CDR2 SVGAGI. This CDR3 comprises 15 residues. In DNA, the CDR3 is TGTGCCAGCAGGAGGGACAGCTCCTATAATTCACCCCTCCACTTT. Encoded protein: CASRRDSSYNSPLHF.

The gene calls are TRBV7-6 and TRBJ2-7; 8 nucleotides agree with TRBD1. The germline V gene has CDR1 SGHVS and CDR2 FNYEAQ. V shed 1 base and J 2 bases; nucleotides not matched to a gene: 1. CDR3 length equals 14 residues. Here the CDR3 reads CASSLGTGTYEQYF. For the CDR3, the DNA is TGTGCCAGCAGCTTAGGGACAGGGACCTACGAGCAGTACTTC.

V is TRBV28 and J is TRBJ2-1; 14 nucleotides line up with TRBD2. This CDR3 has 15 residues. V trimming: 7 bases; J trimming: 9 bases; junction bases outside the gene matches: 8. Germline CDR1 MDHEN, CDR2 SYDVKM. The chain's CDR3 is CASTSRGTSGSEQFF. The CDR3 DNA is TGTGCCAGCACCTCCCGGGGGACTAGCGGGAGTGAGCAGTTCTTC.

The V call is TRBV30, the J call TRBJ1-5; D remains ambiguous. Germline V gene sequence: CDR1 GTSNPN, CDR2 SVGIG (reference sequence). V gave up 2 bases and J gave up 3 bases, with 8 bases separating them. The CDR3 runs 13 residues. As DNA, the CDR3 is TGTGCCTGGAGTCTGGCTGACAATCAGCCCCAGCATTTT. Amino acid sequence: CAWSLADNQPQHF.